This entry describes one T cell receptor beta chain. Treatment denoted: preoperative locoregional IRX-2 cytokine immunotherapy. Samples came from a phase Ib trial of preoperative locoregional IRX-2 cytokine immunotherapy. TCRdb's table, derived via immunoSEQ multiplex PCR, lists solely in-frame clones and lacks some. This sample has roughly 62,000 clones; approximately 93% occur once, and the top ten carry 1.5% to 2%. These data are taken from a study of preoperative IRX-2 immunotherapy in early breast cancer. CDR3 length equals 14 residues. Trimming removed 3 bases from V and 3 bases from J, with 7 bases in between. In germline, CDR1 is SGDLS, CDR2 YYNGEE.

The biological material was taken from a patient treated with IRX-2 immunotherapy. The rearrangement joins TRBV9 to TRBJ2-6; D unclear. The TCR was taken from a human donor with breast cancer. CDR3 protein: CASSATVGANVLTF. DNA of the CDR3: TGTGCCAGCAGCGCCACTGTTGGGGCCAACGTCCTGACTTTC.